This entry describes one T cell receptor (beta chain). Sequencing was performed with immunoSEQ multiplex PCR; in TCRdb, only in-frame clones are kept and a portion is missing. Of about 130,000 clones in the sample, 85% to 90% were seen once. The germline V gene has CDR1 SGHNT and CDR2 YYREEE (reference sequence). This CDR3 has 18 residues. Germline trimming cut 3 bases from V and 6 bases from J; bases unmatched to any gene: 16. This entry comes from a study of blood T cell repertoires in COVID-19. Turning to the study itself: Collection of acute and convalescent COVID-19 samples took place in the United States, Italy and Spain. Nucleic acid was either cDNA or gDNA, and it came from T cells, B-cell-depleted T cells, or PBMCs.

Material for sequencing was peripheral blood. The chain joins TRBV5-4 to TRBJ1-2, with TRBD1 identical over 11 bases. This sequence was found in a man aged 55-75 years with COVID-19, enrolled during active disease. CDR3 amino acids: CASSSFLGTGGIYHGYTF. Here the CDR3 DNA reads TGTGCCAGCAGCTCCTTTCTAGGGACAGGGGGAATTTATCATGGCTACACCTTC.